This note documents a single T cell receptor (beta chain) sequence. Its cognate antigen is unknown. The naive gate required viable CD3+CD4+ or CD3+CD8+ cells with CCR7+CD45RA+CD45RO-CD95-CD27+CD28+ phenotype. On the day of bone marrow donation, the related graft donor provided peripheral blood. The sample comes from a study of T cells after posttransplantation cyclophosphamide. CDR1 and CDR2 (germline): MNHNY, SVGAGI (reference sequence). The CDR3 has 14 amino acids. Trimming left V 2 bases short and J 12 bases short, with 17 bases between. Study results and limitations: TRB overlap between skin or GI tissue T cells and blood was limited. Donor-recipient repertoire similarity was low at 1-2 months, rising over year one.

The repertoire was sequenced with immunoSEQ multiplex PCR; TCRdb's copy has only in-frame clones and lacks some. The sample shows about 32,000 clones, about 93% of them seen only once. The chain has TRBV6-6 and TRBJ2-1; possibly TRBD1 for D (6 bases). What was sequenced was naive CD4+ T cells sorted from PBMCs. The TCR sequence derives from a woman aged 60-75 years in good health, CMV-negative, and a related stem cell transplant donor. CDR3 amino acids: CASSYPDGLQGQFF. CDR3 in DNA: TGTGCCAGCAGTTACCCGGACGGCTTACAGGGGCAGTTCTTC.